The 18 T cell receptor beta chains below all came from one sample that was sequenced in a study of T cells in localized non-small cell lung cancer. Clones were read by immunoSEQ multiplex PCR, and TCRdb kept only the in-frame ones, dropping some. This table holds approximately 35,000 clones, 80% to 95% found once. Sample: peripheral blood, taken before any cancer treatment. These receptors originate from a female donor of 60 years or more with stage I lung adenocarcinoma.

The rearrangement uses TRBV5-1 and TRBJ2-7, with D tentatively TRBD2 (6 bases). Germline V gene sequence: CDR1 SGHRS, CDR2 YFSETQ. V lost 6 bases to trimming and J lost 5 bases, with 18 bases between them. The CDR3 runs to 14 residues. The CDR3 region is CASNKAGLAHEQYF. CDR3 coding DNA: TGCGCCAGCAACAAGGCGGGGCTAGCCCACGAGCAGTACTTC.

The CDR3 bases are TGCGCCAGCAGCATACAGGGGAACACTGAAGCTTTCTTT. As protein: CASSIQGNTEAFF. The chain combines TRBV5-1 with TRBJ1-1; D possibly corresponds to TRBD1 (6 bases). The V and J ends lost 4 bases and 1 base respectively, with 8 bases between them. Germline CDR1 SGHRS, CDR2 YFSETQ. The CDR3 length is 13 residues.

A word on this clone: Germline is not matched at one junction end, which may reflect a read error. This sequence joins TRBV7-6 and TRBJ2-5; D is perhaps TRBD1 (6 bases). This CDR3 comprises 11 residues. Germline assignment: CDR1 SGHVS and CDR2 FNYEAQ. CDR3 loop: CASSGGETQHF. CDR3 DNA sequence: TGTGCCAGCAGCGGGGGCGAGACCCAGCACTTC.

The V call is TRBV10-3, the J call TRBJ1-1, with D tentatively TRBD1 (5 bases). The V gene's germline CDR1 is ENHRY and CDR2 SYGVKD. The V end lost 10 bases, the J end lost 8 bases, and 23 bases lay between the germline ends. The CDR3 has 14 residues. The CDR3 reads CATQSPGVPVEAFF. The CDR3 DNA follows: TGTGCCACCCAAAGTCCGGGGGTACCTGTAGAAGCTTTCTTT.

This chain's CDR3 is CASSQDIGSNSPLHF. CDR3 sequence (DNA): TGTGCCAGCAGCCAAGATATTGGGTCCAATTCACCCCTCCACTTT. The chain joins TRBV4-2 to TRBJ1-6; D not resolved. The CDR3 totals 15 residues. V was pared by 0 bases and J by 7 bases, with 10 bases between. CDR1 is LGHNA, CDR2 YNFKEQ, per germline.

This clone was counted between two and nine times. The rearrangement joins TRBV7-2 to TRBJ1-1; weak D call: TRBD1 (5 bases). The germline CDR1 and CDR2 sequences are SGHTA and FQGNSA. Trimming took off 5 bases at V and 4 bases at J, with 17 bases between the two ends. The CDR3 length is 15 residues. CDR3 in amino acids: CASSRVLGGGTEAFF. The CDR3, as DNA: TGTGCCAGCAGCCGAGTTCTCGGTGGGGGCACTGAAGCTTTCTTT.

This chain connects TRBV30 to TRBJ1-5, with D hard to call. Germline CDR1 and CDR2: GTSNPN and SVGIG (reference sequence). The CDR3 is 13 residues long. V was cut by 3 bases and J by 4 bases, with 10 bases left in between. CDR3 sequence: CAWSAQSNQPQHF. CDR3 in DNA: TGTGCCTGGAGCGCCCAGTCGAATCAGCCCCAGCATTTT.

The chain has TRBV27 and TRBJ2-5; 12 nucleotides match TRBD1. The ends lost 5 bases at V and 5 bases at J; junction bases unmatched: 9. CDR1 is MNHEY and CDR2 is SMNVEV in the germline V gene (reference sequence). The CDR3 spans 16 residues. The CDR3 region is CASSKGQGATLETQYF. The CDR3 DNA sequence: TGTGCCAGCAGTAAGGGACAGGGGGCTACCCTGGAGACCCAGTACTTC.

The rearrangement links TRBV4-1 to TRBJ1-6; no clear D. From germline, CDR1 is MGHRA and CDR2 YSYEKL. V lost 0 bases, J lost 9 bases, and 18 bases lay in between. The CDR3 covers 17 residues. The CDR3 region has the DNA TGCGCCAGCAGCCAAGATGTAGGGTCGGCTCGGGTTTCACCCCTCCACTTT. Protein product: CASSQDVGSARVSPLHF.

This rearrangement joins TRBV5-1 to TRBJ1-1; no firm D call. The V gene's germline CDR1 is SGHRS and CDR2 YFSETQ. This CDR3 is 15 amino acids long. Trimming took off 1 base at V and 4 bases at J, with 14 bases between the two ends. The DNA of the CDR3 is TGCGCCAGCAGCTTGAACACAGACGGTATCACTGAAGCTTTCTTT. It codes for CASSLNTDGITEAFF.

In its sample, this clone was seen a few times. V gene TRBV9 combines with J gene TRBJ1-6; D uncertain. The CDR3 totals 14 residues. Germline loops: CDR1 SGDLS, CDR2 YYNGEE. Trimming shortened V by 3 bases and J by 8 bases, and 12 bases separated the two germline ends. CDR3 residues: CASSATGEYSPLHF. CDR3 sequence (DNA): TGTGCCAGCAGCGCCACCGGAGAATATTCACCCCTCCACTTT.

The chain links TRBV5-6 to TRBJ1-2; 12 bases are shared with TRBD1. This CDR3 spans 17 amino acids. V lost 0 bases, J lost 4 bases, and 7 bases stayed unmatched. Per the germline V gene, CDR1 is SGHDT and CDR2 is YYEEEE. The CDR3 DNA is TGTGCCAGCAGCTTGGCGGGACAGGGGGCTTCTCTCTATGGCTACACCTTC. The encoded protein is CASSLAGQGASLYGYTF.

The rearrangement joins TRBV30 to TRBJ1-2, with 9 bases identical to TRBD1. Per the germline V gene, CDR1 is GTSNPN and CDR2 is SVGIG (reference sequence). V was clipped by 4 bases and J by 6 bases; unmatched bases: 15. The CDR3 spans 16 residues. The chain's CDR3 is CAWNAQQGAGLHGYTF. Written as DNA, the CDR3 is TGTGCCTGGAACGCCCAACAGGGGGCAGGTTTACATGGCTACACCTTC.

The CDR3 is CATGSGGDYGYTF. Written as DNA, the CDR3 is TGCGCCACCGGCAGCGGGGGCGATTATGGCTACACCTTC. The J gene is TRBJ1-2, the V gene TRBV10-2, with D tentatively TRBD1 (6 bases). Germline CDR1 WSHSY, CDR2 SAAADI. The CDR3 is 13 amino acids. V lost 10 bases to trimming and J lost 5 bases, with 17 bases between them.

The chain recombines TRBV5-4 with TRBJ1-1; D not resolved. The CDR3 totals 15 residues. The germline CDR1 and CDR2 sequences are SGHNT and YYREEE (reference sequence). V was cut by 3 bases and J by 1 base, with 13 bases left in between. In DNA, the CDR3 is TGTGCCAGCAGCTCGGGTTACGTCCCGAACACTGAAGCTTTCTTT. Translating gives CASSSGYVPNTEAFF.

The chain uses TRBV7-2 and TRBJ1-2; D call uncertain. This CDR3 spans 15 amino acids. Germline CDR1 SGHTA, CDR2 FQGNSA. V lost 5 bases and J 4 bases, leaving 17 bases between the germline ends. The CDR3 reads CASSPHGSHSYGYTF. CDR3 coding DNA: TGTGCCAGCAGCCCCCACGGCAGCCATAGCTATGGCTACACCTTC.

This clone was recorded only once. The rearrangement links TRBV7-9 to TRBJ2-2, with TRBD2 as a possible D gene (5 bases). The germline V and J ends were trimmed by 6 bases and 6 bases, with 26 bases remaining between them. Germline CDR1 is SEHNR and CDR2 is FQNEAQ (reference sequence). This CDR3 is built from 18 residues. For the CDR3, the DNA is TGTGCCAGCAGGCCAGGCGGGCGTCGCGTAGAGATCCCCGGGGAGCTGTTTTTT. This sequence encodes CASRPGGRRVEIPGELFF.

V and J are TRBV9 and TRBJ1-4, with TRBD1 as a possible D gene (6 bases). The CDR3 consists of 14 residues. Germline CDR1 reads SGDLS; CDR2 reads YYNGEE. Trimming took 4 bases from V and 11 from J, leaving 18 bases between them. CDR3 nucleotide sequence: TGTGCCAGCAGCCCGCAACAGGGTTTCCAGAAACTGTTTTTT. Translation gives CASSPQQGFQKLFF.